This T cell receptor beta chain derives from a study of blood T cell repertoires in COVID-19. Libraries were prepared by immunoSEQ multiplex PCR; TCRdb keeps only in-frame clonotypes and omits some of them. The table includes 200,000 to 250,000 clones, 70% to 85% detected once. CDR1 is SGHRS, CDR2 YFSETQ, per germline. This CDR3 has 14 amino acids. The V end lost 4 bases, the J end lost 3 bases, and 13 bases lay between the germline ends. This clonotype was obtained from a woman of 80 years or more with active or convalescent COVID-19. Sequenced: peripheral blood. This rearrangement joins TRBV5-1 to TRBJ1-2; no clear D gene. The CDR3 loop is CASSPVGSDYGYTF. CDR3 sequence (DNA): TGCGCCAGCAGCCCCGTGGGGAGCGACTATGGCTACACCTTC.